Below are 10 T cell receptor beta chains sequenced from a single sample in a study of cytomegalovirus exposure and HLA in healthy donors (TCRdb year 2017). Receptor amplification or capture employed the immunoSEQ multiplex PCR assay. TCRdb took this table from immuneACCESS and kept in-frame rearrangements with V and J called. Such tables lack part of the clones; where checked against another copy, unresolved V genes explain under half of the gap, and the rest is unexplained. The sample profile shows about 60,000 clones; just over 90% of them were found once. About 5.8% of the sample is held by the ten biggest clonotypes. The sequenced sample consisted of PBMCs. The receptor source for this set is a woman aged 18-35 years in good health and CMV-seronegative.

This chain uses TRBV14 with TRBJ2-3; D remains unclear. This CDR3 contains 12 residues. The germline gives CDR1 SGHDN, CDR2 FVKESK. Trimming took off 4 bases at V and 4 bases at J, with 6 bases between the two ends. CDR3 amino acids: CASSPTPDTQYF. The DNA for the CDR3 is TGTGCCAGCAGCCCTACGCCAGATACGCAGTATTTT.

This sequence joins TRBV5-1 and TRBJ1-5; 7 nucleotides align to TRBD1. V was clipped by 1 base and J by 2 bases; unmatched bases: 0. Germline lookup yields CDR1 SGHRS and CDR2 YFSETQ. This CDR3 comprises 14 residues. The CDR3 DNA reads TGCGCCAGCAGCTTGACAGGGGGCAATCAGCCCCAGCATTTT. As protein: CASSLTGGNQPQHF.

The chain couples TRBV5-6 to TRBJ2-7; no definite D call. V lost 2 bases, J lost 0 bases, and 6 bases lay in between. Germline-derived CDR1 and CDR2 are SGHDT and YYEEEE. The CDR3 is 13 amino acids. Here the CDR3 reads CASSLGASYEQYV. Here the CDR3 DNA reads TGTGCCAGCAGCTTAGGAGCCTCCTACGAGCAGTACGTC.

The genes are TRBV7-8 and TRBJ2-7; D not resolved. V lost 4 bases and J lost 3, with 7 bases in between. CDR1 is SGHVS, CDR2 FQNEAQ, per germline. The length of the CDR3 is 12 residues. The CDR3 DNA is TGTGCCAGCAGCTCACGGGTCTACGAGCAGTACTTC. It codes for CASSSRVYEQYF.

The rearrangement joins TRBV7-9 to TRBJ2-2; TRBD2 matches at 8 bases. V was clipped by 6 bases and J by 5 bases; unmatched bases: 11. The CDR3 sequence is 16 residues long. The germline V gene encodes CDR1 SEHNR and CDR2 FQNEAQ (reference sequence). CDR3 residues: CASSPERESLTGELFF. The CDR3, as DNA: TGTGCCAGCAGTCCAGAGCGGGAGAGTTTAACCGGGGAGCTGTTTTTT. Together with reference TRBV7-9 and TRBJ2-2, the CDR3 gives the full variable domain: DTGVSQNPRHKITKRGQNVTFRCDPISEHNRLYWYRQTLGQGPEFLTYFQNEAQLEKSRLLSDRFSAERPKGSFSTLEIQRTEQGDSAMYLCASSPERESLTGELFFGEGSRLTVL.

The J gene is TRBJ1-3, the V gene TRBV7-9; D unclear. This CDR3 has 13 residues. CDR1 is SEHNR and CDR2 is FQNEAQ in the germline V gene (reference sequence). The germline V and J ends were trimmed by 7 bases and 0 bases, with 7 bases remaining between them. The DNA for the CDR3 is TGTGCCAGCACCGGAGACTCTGGAAACACCATATATTTT. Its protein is CASTGDSGNTIYF.

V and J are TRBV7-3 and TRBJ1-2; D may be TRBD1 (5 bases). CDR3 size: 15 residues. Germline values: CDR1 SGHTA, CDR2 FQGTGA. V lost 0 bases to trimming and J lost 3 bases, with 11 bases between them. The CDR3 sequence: CASSLTVKGDYGYTF. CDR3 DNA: TGTGCCAGCAGCTTAACGGTAAAAGGGGACTATGGCTACACCTTC.

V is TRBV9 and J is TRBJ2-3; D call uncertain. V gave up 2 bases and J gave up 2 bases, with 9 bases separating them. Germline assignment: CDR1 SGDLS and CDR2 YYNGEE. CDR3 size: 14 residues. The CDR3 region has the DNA TGTGCCAGCAGCGTCCCTACTACCACAGATACGCAGTATTTT. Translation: CASSVPTTTDTQYF.

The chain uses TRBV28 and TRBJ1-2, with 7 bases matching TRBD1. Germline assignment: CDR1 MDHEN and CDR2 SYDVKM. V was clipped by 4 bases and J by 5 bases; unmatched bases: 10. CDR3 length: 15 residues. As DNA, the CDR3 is TGTGCCAGCAGTTACACCTCGGACAGGCTTTATGGCTACACCTTC. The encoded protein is CASSYTSDRLYGYTF.

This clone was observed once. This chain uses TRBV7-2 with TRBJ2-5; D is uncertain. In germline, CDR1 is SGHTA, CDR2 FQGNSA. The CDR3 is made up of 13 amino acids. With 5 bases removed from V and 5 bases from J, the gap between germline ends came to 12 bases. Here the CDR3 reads CASSPQSLETQYF. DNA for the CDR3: TGTGCCAGCAGCCCACAGTCCTTGGAGACCCAGTACTTC.